Following are 29 T cell receptor beta chains from one sample sequenced in a study of blood T cell repertoires in COVID-19. Profiled with immunoSEQ multiplex PCR; TCRdb holds only in-frame clones, not every one. Among approximately 300,000 clones listed, around 87% were seen once. Sequencing used peripheral blood. The receptor set was obtained from a man younger than 30 with active or convalescent COVID-19.

V is TRBV19 and J is TRBJ2-1; 14 bases line up with TRBD2. The CDR3 covers 17 residues. With V trimmed by 5 bases and J by 7 bases, 10 bases remained unmatched. Germline V gene sequence: CDR1 LNHDA, CDR2 SQIVND (reference sequence). CDR3 sequence (DNA): TGTGCCAGTAGTCCATTTACGACTAGCGGGAGGGCGAATGAGCAGTTCTTC. Translated, it gives CASSPFTTSGRANEQFF.

V usage is TRBV5-1 and J usage is TRBJ2-5, with 8 bases aligning to TRBD2. Germline V CDR1 and CDR2: SGHRS, YFSETQ. The junction had 3 bases not matched to a gene; V was cut back by 0 bases and J by 5 bases. This CDR3 spans 14 amino acids. The CDR3 protein is CASSLVAGWETQYF. In DNA, the CDR3 is TGCGCCAGCAGCTTGGTAGCGGGATGGGAGACCCAGTACTTC.

The gene calls are TRBV9 and TRBJ1-5, with 9 bases identical to TRBD1. This CDR3 is built from 14 residues. V trimming: 3 bases; J trimming: 7 bases; junction bases outside the gene matches: 5. Per germline, CDR1 SGDLS and CDR2 YYNGEE. The CDR3 sequence is CASSGTGGGQPQHF. The CDR3 bases are TGTGCCAGCAGCGGAACAGGGGGCGGCCAGCCCCAGCATTTT.

The rearrangement uses TRBV19 and TRBJ1-5; no clear D gene. With 3 bases removed from V and 0 bases from J, the gap between germline ends came to 9 bases. The CDR3 spans 15 residues. Germline-derived CDR1 and CDR2 are LNHDA and SQIVND (reference sequence). The CDR3 region is CASSITIVSNQPQHF. DNA for the CDR3: TGTGCCAGTAGTATTACAATCGTTAGCAATCAGCCCCAGCATTTT.

V usage is TRBV24-1 and J usage is TRBJ1-4, with D hard to call. This CDR3 contains 12 residues. In germline, CDR1 is KGHDR, CDR2 SFDVKD. V was clipped by 2 bases and J by 10 bases, with 7 bases between them. The CDR3 DNA sequence: TGTGCCACCAGTGATTGGGCGGGAAAACTGTTTTTT. It specifies CATSDWAGKLFF.

The chain carries TRBV7-2 and TRBJ2-5; TRBD1 aligns across 8 bases. The CDR3 has 17 residues. Germline V gene sequence: CDR1 SGHTA, CDR2 FQGNSA. V shed 2 bases and J 2 bases; nucleotides not matched to a gene: 10. Written as DNA, the CDR3 is TGTGCCAGCAGCTTATTTGCCCCCGGGACAGGTCAAGAGACCCAGTACTTC. This encodes CASSLFAPGTGQETQYF.

The chain uses TRBV29-1 and TRBJ1-2, with D maybe TRBD1 (5 bases). The CDR3 is 12 residues long. The germline V gene has CDR1 SQVTM and CDR2 ANQGSEA. V was trimmed by 8 bases and J by 3 bases, leaving 13 bases between them. The CDR3 loop is CSHSGGDYGYTF. CDR3 in DNA: TGCAGCCACTCCGGGGGGGACTATGGCTACACCTTC.

This sequence joins TRBV5-4 and TRBJ2-5; D possibly corresponds to TRBD2 (6 bases). This CDR3 spans 13 amino acids. Between the trimmed V and J ends, which lost 4 bases and 5 bases, there was a span of 12 bases. Germline V gene data show CDR1 as SGHNT and CDR2 as YYREEE (reference sequence). CDR3 coding DNA: TGTGCCAGCAGCACGACTAGTGAGGAGACCCAGTACTTC. This encodes CASSTTSEETQYF.

The V and J genes are TRBV24-1 and TRBJ2-1; perhaps TRBD2 as D (5 bases). Trimming shortened V by 7 bases and J by 0 bases, and 9 bases separated the two germline ends. Germline V lookup: CDR1 KGHDR, CDR2 SFDVKD. The CDR3 consists of 14 residues. The CDR3 coding sequence is TGTGCCACCAGCCGGGGTGACTCCTACAATGAGCAGTTCTTC. Translating it yields CATSRGDSYNEQFF.

The CDR3 region has the DNA TGTGCCAGCAGTTACAGGACAGGCTTAGGGGACTATGGCTACACCTTC. This translates into CASSYRTGLGDYGYTF. The chain links TRBV6-5 to TRBJ1-2; 7 bases agree with TRBD1. The ends lost 2 bases at V and 3 bases at J; junction bases unmatched: 9. The CDR3 loop spans 16 amino acids. Germline values: CDR1 MNHEY, CDR2 SVGAGI.

This clone was observed once. V gene TRBV5-4 combines with J gene TRBJ2-7; tentatively, D is TRBD1 (6 bases). Deletions cut 0 bases from V and 2 bases from J, with 12 bases between. This CDR3 is built from 15 residues. From germline, CDR1 is SGHNT and CDR2 YYREEE (reference sequence). CDR3 sequence (DNA): TGTGCCAGCAGCTTGGGAGGGGGTCAAGCCTACGAGCAGTACTTC. It specifies CASSLGGGQAYEQYF.

The V call is TRBV4-2, the J call TRBJ2-7; TRBD2 agrees at 9 bases. Trimming removed 0 bases from V and 6 bases from J; junction bases left unmatched: 6. The CDR3 runs 15 residues. The germline V gene encodes CDR1 LGHNA and CDR2 YNFKEQ. CDR3: CASSQEREGLGEQYF. The DNA of the CDR3 is TGTGCCAGCAGCCAAGAGCGGGAGGGCCTCGGCGAGCAGTACTTC.

The rearrangement joins TRBV10-2 to TRBJ1-6; D might be TRBD1 (5 bases). The V end was cut by 6 bases, the J end by 6 bases, with 12 bases between. CDR3 length: 14 amino acids. Germline CDR1 reads WSHSY; CDR2 reads SAAADI. CDR3 sequence (DNA): TGCGCCAGCAGAGTCGACAGTTCTAATTCACCCCTCCACTTT. Translation gives CASRVDSSNSPLHF.

The rearrangement uses TRBV27 and TRBJ1-6; no reliable D call. Germline CDR1 is MNHEY and CDR2 is SMNVEV (reference sequence). The V end was cut by 2 bases, the J end by 5 bases, with 7 bases between. This CDR3 comprises 14 residues. CDR3 residues: CASSLRRDNSPLHF. In nucleotides, the CDR3 is TGTGCCAGCAGTTTAAGGCGGGATAATTCACCCCTCCACTTT.

This clone is a singleton in its sample. The chain employs TRBV5-1 and TRBJ2-7; D is ambiguous. Trimming pared 1 base from V and 3 bases from J, leaving 14 bases between. Germline V lookup: CDR1 SGHRS, CDR2 YFSETQ. This CDR3 has 15 amino acids. In DNA, the CDR3 is TGCGCCAGCAGCTTGAGTCCTGCGTTAAACTACGAGCAGTACTTC. Residues: CASSLSPALNYEQYF.

Regarding this clone: This same CDR3 is encoded by further DNA sequences in the sample. The chain couples TRBV27 to TRBJ2-7, with D uncertain. CDR1 and CDR2 (germline): MNHEY, SMNVEV (reference sequence). Trimming removed 3 bases at V and 1 base at J, with 7 bases between. The CDR3 has 13 amino acids. Here the CDR3 DNA reads TGTGCCAGCAGTTTCGGTCCTTCCTACGAGCAGTACTTC. This codes for CASSFGPSYEQYF.

Only one count was recorded for this clone. The CDR3 is CASSTLGGSGNTIYF. The CDR3 nucleotides are TGTGCCAGCAGCACTCTAGGGGGCTCTGGAAACACCATATATTTT. This chain links TRBV5-6 with TRBJ1-3, with a tentative D call TRBD1 (6 bases). From germline, CDR1 is SGHDT and CDR2 YYEEEE. CDR3 length: 15 amino acids. The V end was cut by 4 bases, the J end by 0 bases, with 11 bases between.

The chain employs TRBV14 and TRBJ2-7; D not resolved. Trimming left V 0 bases short and J 2 bases short, with 11 bases between. The CDR3 totals 15 residues. Germline loops: CDR1 SGHDN, CDR2 FVKESK. The CDR3 DNA is TGTGCCAGCAGCCAAGATCCTAGGAGTCCCTACGAGCAGTACTTC. Protein product: CASSQDPRSPYEQYF. Variable domain in full (rest from reference TRBV14 and TRBJ2-7): EAGVTQFPSHSVIEKGQTVTLRCDPISGHDNLYWYRRVMGKEIKFLLHFVKESKQDESGMPNNRFLAERTGGTYSTLKVQPAELEDSGVYFCASSQDPRSPYEQYFGPGTRLTVT.

This chain links TRBV9 with TRBJ1-3; perhaps TRBD1 as D (5 bases). The length of the CDR3 is 17 residues. Trimming removed 0 bases at V and 0 bases at J, with 13 bases between. Germline V lookup: CDR1 SGDLS, CDR2 YYNGEE. The DNA of the CDR3 is TGTGCCAGCAGCGTAGGGGGCACCAGTAGCTCTGGAAACACCATATATTTT. Translated, it gives CASSVGGTSSSGNTIYF.

CDR3 loop: CASNTGLIQRSGANVLTF. The CDR3 nucleotides read TGTGCCAGCAACACAGGGTTAATTCAGCGCTCTGGGGCCAACGTCCTGACTTTC. The chain joins TRBV28 to TRBJ2-6; tentatively, D is TRBD1 (6 bases). Germline assignment: CDR1 MDHEN and CDR2 SYDVKM. V lost 7 bases and J 0 bases, leaving 19 bases between the germline ends. This CDR3 spans 18 amino acids. The full variable domain, completed using reference TRBV28 and TRBJ2-6, is DVKVTQSSRYLVKRTGEKVFLECVQDMDHENMFWYRQDPGLGLRLIYFSYDVKMKEKGDIPEGYSVSREKKERFSLILESASTNQTSMYLCASNTGLIQRSGANVLTFGAGSRLTVL.

The V gene is TRBV12-5, the J gene TRBJ1-5; D unresolved. The V end was cut by 1 base, the J end by 2 bases, with 9 bases between. Looked up from germline, CDR1 is LGHNT and CDR2 is FRNRAP. This CDR3 has 15 amino acids. CDR3 in amino acids: CASGLGVGRNQPQHF. The CDR3 coding sequence is TGTGCTAGTGGTTTGGGTGTTGGGCGCAATCAGCCCCAGCATTTT. The complete variable domain, with remaining parts taken from reference TRBV12-5 and TRBJ1-5, reads DARVTQTPRHKVTEMGQEVTMRCQPILGHNTVFWYRQTMMQGLELLAYFRNRAPLDDSGMPKDRFSAEMPDATLATLKIQPSEPRDSAVYFCASGLGVGRNQPQHFGDGTRLSIL.

The chain joins TRBV5-1 to TRBJ2-1, with a possible D match to TRBD2 (5 bases). Trimming left V 5 bases short and J 7 bases short, with 16 bases between. Germline loops: CDR1 SGHRS, CDR2 YFSETQ. The CDR3 extends over 14 amino acids. CDR3 amino acids: CASSSGLEINEQFF. The CDR3 coding sequence is TGCGCCAGCAGTTCCGGACTGGAGATTAATGAGCAGTTCTTC.

The J gene is TRBJ1-2, the V gene TRBV5-4; 9 bases match TRBD1. V lost 2 bases to trimming and J lost 3 bases; unmatched junction nucleotides: 2. The CDR3 extends over 14 amino acids. Germline CDR1 is SGHNT and CDR2 is YYREEE (reference sequence). CDR3 region: CASSLGDRDYGYTF. The CDR3 DNA is TGTGCCAGCAGCTTAGGGGACAGGGACTATGGCTACACCTTC.

V is TRBV5-5 and J is TRBJ1-5, with a weak D call TRBD1 (6 bases). The CDR3 is made up of 15 amino acids. V dropped 0 bases and J dropped 4 bases, with 11 bases sitting between them. Germline V lookup: CDR1 SGHKS, CDR2 YYEKEE (reference sequence). CDR3 nucleotide sequence: TGTGCCAGCAGCTTGGTAACAGGGACAAATCAGCCCCAGCATTTT. Its protein is CASSLVTGTNQPQHF.

CDR3 protein: CASRRDSDTGELFF. The CDR3 nucleotides are TGCGCCAGCAGAAGGGACTCCGACACCGGGGAGCTGTTTTTT. The J gene is TRBJ2-2, the V gene TRBV10-1; D might be TRBD2 (6 bases). The CDR3 is 14 amino acids. V shed 6 bases and J shed 3 bases, with 11 bases lying between them. Germline V gene lookup returns CDR1 WNHNN and CDR2 SYGVQD (reference sequence).

The CDR3 protein is CASSQDRGTGVEQYF. The DNA of the CDR3 is TGCGCCAGCAGCCAAGATCGCGGGACAGGGGTGGAGCAGTACTTC. V is TRBV4-1 and J is TRBJ2-7, with 10 bases that match TRBD1. V dropped 0 bases and J dropped 7; count of bases not matched to a gene: 6. The CDR3 is made up of 15 amino acids. Germline loops: CDR1 MGHRA, CDR2 YSYEKL.

This chain uses TRBV11-2 with TRBJ2-7; perhaps TRBD2 as D (6 bases). Germline loops: CDR1 SGHAT, CDR2 FQNNGV. The CDR3 has 16 amino acids. V lost 1 base, J lost 8 bases, and 21 bases lay in between. CDR3 sequence: CASSLGPRGSGEKQYF. CDR3 bases: TGTGCCAGCAGCTTAGGCCCACGGGGGAGTGGGGAAAAGCAGTACTTC.

The chain combines TRBV18 with TRBJ2-1; no clear D gene. Trimming stripped 3 bases from V and 2 bases from J, with 14 bases between. Looked up from germline, CDR1 is KGHSH and CDR2 is LQKENI. CDR3 size: 16 residues. Here the CDR3 reads CASSPPGARTYNEQFF. The CDR3 DNA sequence: TGTGCCAGCTCACCCCCCGGAGCTCGGACCTACAATGAGCAGTTCTTC.

The chain couples TRBV7-6 to TRBJ2-1; no firm D call. The CDR3 has 14 residues. Trimming left V 1 base short and J 10 bases short, with 14 bases between. Germline assignment: CDR1 SGHVS and CDR2 FNYEAQ. For the CDR3, the DNA is TGTGCCAGCAGCTTAGGGCAGAAATCATGGGAGCAGTTCTTC. It is translated as CASSLGQKSWEQFF.